The T cell receptor beta chain under discussion was sequenced for a study of CD8 T cells in Susac syndrome. About the study: Among the sequenced Susac syndrome patients, roughly 6 had active disease while eight were in remission. When their blood was taken, patients with Susac syndrome were therapy-naive, taking corticosteroids, or taking intravenous immunoglobulin alone.

The study's findings and limits: It was acknowledged in the study that the number of individuals who were included in its TCR sequencing and HLA analysis was relatively small.

Germline V lookup: CDR1 MNHEY, CDR2 SMNVEV (reference sequence). The length of the CDR3 is 15 residues. Trimming removed 3 bases from V and 7 bases from J, with 18 bases in between. This clonotype was picked up one time. Its matching antigen is unknown. The authors reverse transcribed roughly 0.5 to 1 ug RNA with random hexamers. TCR beta CDR3 was amplified by immunoSEQ covering 54 Vbeta and 13 Jbeta. TCRdb called the immunoSEQ multiplex PCR reads again in MiXCR, with one record for every CDR3 protein. This sample carries under 300,000 distinct CDR3 sequences, 90% to 96% of them seen once, and the ten largest clones take about 0.1%.

The rearrangement links TRBV27 to TRBJ1-2; D remains unclear. The material sequenced was CD4+ T cells from PBMCs. The sequence was collected from a human donor with Susac syndrome. In DNA, the CDR3 is TGTGCCAGCAGTTTTTCCGAGCCCCGGAACGGTGGCTACACCTTC. Its translation is CASSFSEPRNGGYTF.